The rows below give T cell receptor beta chains drawn from one sample of a study of PD-L1 blockade in urothelial cancer. The protocol was immunoSEQ multiplex PCR, while the TCRdb copy is restricted to in-frame clones and leaves out a portion. The sample yields 50,000 or so clones, roughly four fifths seen once. The sequences come from PBMCs, collected around atezolizumab (anti-PD-L1) treatment. Source of these receptors: a man in his 70s with urothelial cancer. Both conserved end residues are part of each CDR3. Each record gives: J gene, clone size, D gene, CDR3 length, V gene, CDR3 DNA, CDR3 protein. A D gene is named only where the DNA matches it firmly. Size is omitted from some rows. Given values are once, few, many or a class for expanded clones.

>TRBJ2-2|.|TRBD2|15|TRBV19
TGTGCCAGTAGTACGGGACTAGGGGGGAACGGGGAGCTGTTTTTT
CASSTGLGGNGELFF
>TRBJ1-3|once|.|14|TRBV18
TGTGCCAGCTCACCGGGACTTACTGGAAACACCATATATTTT
CASSPGLTGNTIYF
>TRBJ2-2|.|TRBD2|16|TRBV30
TGTGCCTGGAGTGCAGGACTAGCGGGAGCCGCCGGGGAGCTGTTTTTT
CAWSAGLAGAAGELFF
>TRBJ1-2|few|.|12|TRBV27
TGTGCCAGCACCAATGACAAAGGAGGCTACACCTTC
CASTNDKGGYTF
>TRBJ2-5|.|.|17|TRBV7-2
TGTGCCAGCAGCTTAGCCCTAGGACCGGGGATGGGAGAGACCCAGTACTTC
CASSLALGPGMGETQYF
>TRBJ2-1|.|TRBD1|16|TRBV4-1
TGCGCCAGCAGCCTGAACCCTGGGGGACAGGGCGGTGAGCAGTTCTTC
CASSLNPGGQGGEQFF
>TRBJ2-7|.|.|13|TRBV11-3
TGTGCCAGCAGCTTAGGCAGGGTGGGGGAGCAGTACTTC
CASSLGRVGEQYF
>TRBJ2-7|few|TRBD2|16|TRBV11-2
TGTGCCAGCAGCCCCGGAGCGGGAGCCCCTTCCTACGAGCAGTACTTC
CASSPGAGAPSYEQYF
>TRBJ1-4|once|TRBD1|14|TRBV11-3
TGTGCCAGCAGCTCGAGGACAGGGGGGGAAAAACTGTTTTTT
CASSSRTGGEKLFF
>TRBJ2-3|.|TRBD1|16|TRBV7-9
TGTGCCAGCAGCTTAACCAGGACAGGGAGGACAGATACGCAGTATTTT
CASSLTRTGRTDTQYF
>TRBJ1-2|once|TRBD1|16|TRBV9
TGTGCCAGCAGCAAAGGGACCGGGGACAGGTGGTTCGGCTACACCTTC
CASSKGTGDRWFGYTF
>TRBJ1-2|.|.|11|TRBV6-6
TGTGCCAGCAGTTCAAACTATGGCTACACCTTC
CASSSNYGYTF
>TRBJ1-1|.|.|13|TRBV30
TGTGCCTGGACGAAGGGGCGGAACACTGAAGCTTTCTTT
CAWTKGRNTEAFF
>TRBJ1-2|.|TRBD1|15|TRBV28
TGTGCCAGCAGTTTAGGGCCGGACAGGGGTAGCGGCTACACCTTC
CASSLGPDRGSGYTF
>TRBJ2-1|.|TRBD2|15|TRBV7-2
TGTGCCAGCAGCCCTGGACTAGCGGGCCATCAAGAGCAGTTCTTC
CASSPGLAGHQEQFF
>TRBJ1-1|few|.|13|TRBV30
TGTGCCTGGAGGGCAGGGGTGAACACTGAAGCTTTCTTT
CAWRAGVNTEAFF
>TRBJ1-2|few|TRBD1|15|TRBV4-3
TGCGCCAGCAGCCATACCTCCGGGACAGGATATGGCTACACCTTC
CASSHTSGTGYGYTF
>TRBJ2-7|once|TRBD2|16|TRBV4-1
TGCGCCAGCAGCCAAGATGAGCCTAGCGGGAGGTATGAGCAGTACTTC
CASSQDEPSGRYEQYF
>TRBJ2-5|.|TRBD1|16|TRBV6-5
TGTGCCAGCAGTTATTTGGGACAGGGGGTATCAGAGACCCAGTACTTC
CASSYLGQGVSETQYF
>TRBJ1-2|.|TRBD1|16|TRBV28
TGTGCCAGCAGATCGATCGAGGGACAGGGGTACTATGGCTACACCTTC
CASRSIEGQGYYGYTF
>TRBJ2-2|.|TRBD2|14|TRBV7-2
TGTGCCAGCAGCCTTAGCGGGGGAACCGGGGAGCTGTTTTTT
CASSLSGGTGELFF